The 32 T cell receptor beta chains reported below all come from one sample, sequenced in a study of cytomegalovirus exposure and HLA in healthy donors. Method: immunoSEQ multiplex PCR; TCRdb's copy keeps in-frame clones and lacks some. The data hold about 98,000 clones, with about 95% observed a single time. Sequences were obtained from PBMCs. The receptors originated from a woman younger than 30 in good health and CMV-seronegative.

This clone was detected once. V usage is TRBV5-1 and J usage is TRBJ2-2; perhaps TRBD1 as D (5 bases). V lost 4 bases and J 0 bases, leaving 13 bases between the germline ends. This CDR3 has 16 residues. Germline V lookup: CDR1 SGHRS, CDR2 YFSETQ. The CDR3 spells CASSPTGSANTGELFF. The CDR3, as DNA: TGCGCCAGCAGCCCCACAGGCTCTGCGAACACCGGGGAGCTGTTTTTT.

This chain joins TRBV6-6 and TRBJ1-5; 9 nucleotides align to TRBD1. The CDR3 extends over 15 amino acids. Trimming at V came to 5 bases and at J to 2 bases, leaving 4 bases not matched to a gene. CDR1 and CDR2 from the germline V gene are MNHNY and SVGAGI (reference sequence). CDR3 nucleotides: TGTGCCAGCAGTGGGGGACAGGGAGGCAATCAGCCCCAGCATTTT. It is translated as CASSGGQGGNQPQHF.

The chain carries TRBV5-1 and TRBJ2-1; 9 positions agree with TRBD1. Germline trimming cut 4 bases from V and 3 bases from J; bases unmatched to any gene: 11. Per germline, CDR1 SGHRS and CDR2 YFSETQ. The CDR3 contains 17 residues. The CDR3: CASSPRTGAAGYNEQFF. As DNA, the CDR3 is TGCGCCAGCAGCCCACGGACAGGGGCCGCCGGCTACAATGAGCAGTTCTTC.

In its sample, this clone was seen once. The genes are TRBV5-8 and TRBJ1-1; 9 nucleotides line up with TRBD1. Germline V CDR1 and CDR2: SGHTS, YDEGEE. CDR3 length equals 16 residues. J gave up 0 bases and V 5 bases, and 8 bases lay outside the gene matches. Here the CDR3 DNA reads TGTGCCAGCAGTTCCACCGGGACAGGGATGAACACTGAAGCTTTCTTT. This translates into CASSSTGTGMNTEAFF.

The chain uses TRBV27 and TRBJ1-1, with D uncertain. The V gene lost 2 bases and the J gene lost 0 bases, with 7 bases spanning the gap. The CDR3 runs to 14 residues. Germline loops: CDR1 MNHEY, CDR2 SMNVEV (reference sequence). The CDR3 here is CASSLRLLNTEAFF. CDR3 DNA sequence: TGTGCCAGCAGTTTAAGACTGTTGAACACTGAAGCTTTCTTT.

The CDR3 nucleotides are TGTGCCTGGTCAGAGGGAGATACGCAGTATTTT. It specifies CAWSEGDTQYF. The rearrangement uses TRBV30 and TRBJ2-3, with D maybe TRBD2 (5 bases). V was trimmed by 5 bases and J by 5 bases, leaving 8 bases between them. The CDR3 sequence is 11 residues long. Germline V gives CDR1 GTSNPN, CDR2 SVGIG (reference sequence).

The chain carries TRBV4-3 and TRBJ1-1; a weak D match, TRBD1 (5 bases). Germline CDR1 is LGHNA and CDR2 is YSLEER. V was trimmed by 0 bases and J by 1 base, leaving 12 bases between them. The CDR3 runs 16 residues. CDR3: CASSQDPFGANTEAFF. The DNA of the CDR3 is TGCGCCAGCAGCCAAGACCCCTTTGGGGCGAACACTGAAGCTTTCTTT.

The J gene is TRBJ2-7, the V gene TRBV9, with 7 bases lining up with TRBD2. The junction had 8 bases not matched to a gene; V was cut back by 4 bases and J by 4 bases. The CDR3 sequence is 14 residues long. CDR1 and CDR2 (germline): SGDLS, YYNGEE. CDR3 sequence: CASSPGRQRYEQYF. The DNA for the CDR3 is TGTGCCAGCAGCCCCGGGAGGCAGCGTTACGAGCAGTACTTC.

The rearrangement uses TRBV19 and TRBJ1-2; the D gene is possibly TRBD1 (6 bases). Trimming took off 7 bases at V and 0 bases at J, with 9 bases between the two ends. The CDR3 covers 13 residues. Germline assignment: CDR1 LNHDA and CDR2 SQIVND (reference sequence). This chain's CDR3 is CASKGVSNYGYTF. CDR3 coding DNA: TGTGCCAGTAAGGGGGTATCTAACTATGGCTACACCTTC.

The V and J genes are TRBV9 and TRBJ2-1; 12 bases map to TRBD1. With V trimmed by 3 bases and J by 8 bases, 3 bases remained unmatched. The CDR3 has 14 residues. Germline CDR1 and CDR2: SGDLS and YYNGEE. As DNA, the CDR3 is TGTGCCAGCAGCGCCGGGACAGGGGGCTATGAGCAGTTCTTC. Encoded protein: CASSAGTGGYEQFF.

The rearrangement uses TRBV5-5 and TRBJ2-7; 9 bases fit TRBD2. CDR3 length equals 17 residues. V was pared by 0 bases and J by 5 bases, with 12 bases of the junction left unmatched. Germline V lookup: CDR1 SGHKS, CDR2 YYEKEE (reference sequence). The CDR3: CASSLGPLSGSIHEQYF. The DNA of the CDR3 is TGTGCCAGCAGCTTGGGGCCCCTTAGCGGGAGCATACACGAGCAGTACTTC.

This chain uses TRBV5-1 with TRBJ1-3; D is ambiguous. This CDR3 comprises 14 residues. The V end lost 4 bases, the J end lost 1 base, and 9 bases lay between the germline ends. The germline V gene has CDR1 SGHRS and CDR2 YFSETQ. CDR3 DNA: TGCGCCAGCAGCGAACAGCCTTCTGGAAACACCATATATTTT. This sequence encodes CASSEQPSGNTIYF.

This chain uses TRBV5-4 with TRBJ2-5, with D perhaps TRBD1 (5 bases). The CDR3 is 15 residues long. The germline V gene has CDR1 SGHNT and CDR2 YYREEE (reference sequence). V was trimmed by 7 bases and J by 0 bases, leaving 16 bases between them. CDR3 region: CASPNWGRDQETQYF. The DNA of the CDR3 is TGTGCCAGCCCTAATTGGGGCAGGGACCAAGAGACCCAGTACTTC.

This clone has only one observation. The chain joins TRBV10-3 to TRBJ2-1, with 8 bases lining up with TRBD2. Germline V CDR1 and CDR2: ENHRY, SYGVKD. CDR3 length equals 15 residues. Trimming cost V 6 bases and J 0 bases; bases outside gene matches: 4. The CDR3 sequence: CAIRPSGSSYNEQFF. CDR3 coding DNA: TGTGCCATCAGACCAAGCGGGAGCTCCTACAATGAGCAGTTCTTC.

This clone came up a few times. The genes are TRBV10-3 and TRBJ2-3; D may be TRBD2 (5 bases). This CDR3 is 14 amino acids long. CDR1 is ENHRY, CDR2 SYGVKD, per germline. V lost 3 bases, J lost 4 bases, and 11 bases lay in between. For the CDR3, the DNA is TGTGCCATCAGTGATTCTCTAGCTGCAGATACGCAGTATTTT. Translation: CAISDSLAADTQYF.

The chain has TRBV5-6 and TRBJ2-1; D uncertain. This CDR3 is built from 13 residues. V lost 0 bases and J 15 bases, leaving 16 bases between the germline ends. Germline CDR1 SGHDT, CDR2 YYEEEE. The CDR3 spells CASSLAGAPTGFF. As DNA, the CDR3 is TGTGCCAGCAGCTTGGCCGGAGCCCCGACGGGGTTCTTC.

This chain links TRBV9 with TRBJ2-2, with 8 bases lining up with TRBD2. From germline, CDR1 is SGDLS and CDR2 YYNGEE. CDR3 size: 14 residues. With 7 bases clipped from V and 2 bases from J, the junction kept 4 bases outside the gene matches. The CDR3 bases are TGTGCCAGCGTCCGGGAGGGCAACACCGGGGAGCTGTTTTTT. Its translation is CASVREGNTGELFF.

The chain has TRBV7-8 and TRBJ2-7; D perhaps matches TRBD1 (5 bases). V lost 1 base, J lost 1 base, and 14 bases lay in between. Per germline, CDR1 SGHVS and CDR2 FQNEAQ. The CDR3 loop spans 16 amino acids. CDR3 in DNA: TGTGCCAGCAGCTTAGGGGGCAGGACCACTTCCTACGAGCAGTACTTC. This codes for CASSLGGRTTSYEQYF.

This rearrangement joins TRBV9 to TRBJ2-5; D is uncertain. The V end lost 4 bases, the J end lost 5 bases, and 12 bases lay between the germline ends. This CDR3 comprises 13 residues. Germline V CDR1 and CDR2: SGDLS, YYNGEE. CDR3 nucleotides: TGTGCCAGCAGCCCCGAATTGAGGGAGACCCAGTACTTC. This gives the protein CASSPELRETQYF.

Concerning this clone itself: The germline gene is not matched at one end of the junction; a read error may be the cause. J is TRBJ2-1 and V is TRBV7-7, with D tentatively TRBD2 (6 bases). Germline loops: CDR1 SSHAT, CDR2 FNYEAQ (reference sequence). There are 14 residues in the CDR3. DNA of the CDR3: TGTGCTAGCAGCCCACGGGACTCCCACAATGAGCAGTTCTTC. As protein: CASSPRDSHNEQFF.

The J gene is TRBJ1-5, the V gene TRBV9; TRBD1 is a possible D gene (6 bases). Germline loops: CDR1 SGDLS, CDR2 YYNGEE. V shed 4 bases and J shed 0 bases, with 11 bases lying between them. This CDR3 region has 15 residues. The CDR3 DNA reads TGTGCCAGCAGCCAGGGACATGATAGCAATCAGCCCCAGCATTTT. Translation gives CASSQGHDSNQPQHF. Based on the CDR3 plus reference TRBV9 and TRBJ1-5, the full variable domain is DSGVTQTPKHLITATGQRVTLRCSPRSGDLSVYWYQQSLDQGLQFLIQYYNGEERAKGNILERFSAQQFPDLHSELNLSSLELGDSALYFCASSQGHDSNQPQHFGDGTRLSIL.

This sequence joins TRBV7-8 and TRBJ2-7, with 9 bases identical to TRBD2. V gave up 4 bases and J gave up 2 bases; unmatched junction bases: 9. This CDR3 comprises 16 residues. CDR1 is SGHVS, CDR2 FQNEAQ, per germline. In DNA, the CDR3 is TGTGCCAGCAGCTCCACACCGGGACTAGCCACCTACGAGCAGTACTTC. Its protein is CASSSTPGLATYEQYF.

V usage is TRBV27 and J usage is TRBJ2-1; tentative D call: TRBD2 (6 bases). This CDR3 contains 15 residues. Per the germline V gene, CDR1 is MNHEY and CDR2 is SMNVEV (reference sequence). Between the trimmed V and J ends, which lost 3 bases and 3 bases, there was a span of 12 bases. CDR3 sequence: CASSFLRERYNEQFF. CDR3 bases: TGTGCCAGCAGTTTTTTACGGGAGCGCTACAATGAGCAGTTCTTC.

The rearrangement joins TRBV4-3 to TRBJ2-7, with a tentative D call TRBD2 (6 bases). V lost 0 bases to trimming and J lost 3 bases, with 12 bases between them. The CDR3 covers 15 residues. Germline V lookup: CDR1 LGHNA, CDR2 YSLEER. The CDR3 DNA sequence: TGCGCCAGCAGCCAAGAAGGCAAGGGACTCTACGAGCAGTACTTC. It specifies CASSQEGKGLYEQYF.

The rearrangement links TRBV7-4 to TRBJ2-3; TRBD1 matches at 7 bases. Germline V CDR1 and CDR2: SGHVT, SQSDAQ. The CDR3 is 16 residues long. The trim removed 5 bases at V and 0 bases at J, leaving 8 bases unmatched. CDR3 bases: TGTGCCAGCAGCGTACTACCGGGACAGAGCACAGATACGCAGTATTTT. Translated, it gives CASSVLPGQSTDTQYF.

The chain employs TRBV4-2 and TRBJ2-7; unclear D gene. Germline CDR1 LGHNA, CDR2 YNFKEQ. V was pared by 0 bases and J by 2 bases, with 14 bases between. The CDR3 consists of 16 residues. The CDR3: CASSQEVRLAAYEQYF. CDR3 nucleotide sequence: TGTGCCAGCAGCCAAGAAGTCCGACTCGCCGCCTACGAGCAGTACTTC.

The DNA of the CDR3 is TGTGCCGGGACAGGGTCGGGGACCCAGTACTTC. Translating gives CAGTGSGTQYF. The J gene is TRBJ2-5, the V gene TRBV30, with TRBD1 identical over 9 bases. The CDR3 loop spans 11 amino acids. The germline CDR1 and CDR2 sequences are GTSNPN and SVGIG (reference sequence). J gave up 7 bases and V 8 bases, and 5 bases lay outside the gene matches.

This clone was counted a single time. The chain carries TRBV7-6 and TRBJ2-5, with TRBD2 matching 11 bases. The CDR3 spans 16 residues. CDR1 and CDR2 (germline): SGHVS, FNYEAQ. V dropped 6 bases and J dropped 2; count of bases not matched to a gene: 8. CDR3 region: CASRSTSGGQQETQYF. CDR3 in DNA: TGTGCCAGCAGGTCTACTAGCGGGGGTCAGCAAGAGACCCAGTACTTC.

CDR3 loop: CASSLVPQTYNEQFF. CDR3 nucleotide sequence: TGTGCCAGCAGCTTGGTCCCACAGACCTACAATGAGCAGTTCTTC. The chain couples TRBV5-8 to TRBJ2-1; D not resolved. Trimming took off 0 bases at V and 2 bases at J, with 9 bases between the two ends. This CDR3 has 15 amino acids. Per germline, CDR1 SGHTS and CDR2 YDEGEE.

V and J are TRBV5-1 and TRBJ2-2, with 7 positions matching TRBD1. V shed 4 bases, J shed 6 bases, and the junction held 6 bases outside the gene matches. This CDR3 has 14 residues. CDR1 and CDR2 (germline): SGHRS, YFSETQ. In nucleotides, the CDR3 is TGCGCCAGCAGCCCAAACGACAGGGCCGGGGAGCTGTTTTTT. This encodes CASSPNDRAGELFF.

The chain links TRBV7-9 to TRBJ1-1; D uncertain. Germline CDR1 and CDR2: SEHNR and FQNEAQ (reference sequence). This CDR3 spans 12 amino acids. With 1 base removed from V and 4 bases from J, the gap between germline ends came to 4 bases. The CDR3 sequence: CASSLGLTEAFF. CDR3 coding DNA: TGTGCCAGCAGCTTAGGACTCACTGAAGCTTTCTTT.

The chain is built from TRBV6-5 and TRBJ2-5; D is undetermined. The CDR3 has 12 amino acids. V dropped 4 bases and J dropped 5 bases, with 8 bases sitting between them. Germline-derived CDR1 and CDR2 are MNHEY and SVGAGI. The CDR3 loop reads CASSSTRETQYF. Written as DNA, the CDR3 is TGTGCCAGCAGTTCGACTCGGGAGACCCAGTACTTC.